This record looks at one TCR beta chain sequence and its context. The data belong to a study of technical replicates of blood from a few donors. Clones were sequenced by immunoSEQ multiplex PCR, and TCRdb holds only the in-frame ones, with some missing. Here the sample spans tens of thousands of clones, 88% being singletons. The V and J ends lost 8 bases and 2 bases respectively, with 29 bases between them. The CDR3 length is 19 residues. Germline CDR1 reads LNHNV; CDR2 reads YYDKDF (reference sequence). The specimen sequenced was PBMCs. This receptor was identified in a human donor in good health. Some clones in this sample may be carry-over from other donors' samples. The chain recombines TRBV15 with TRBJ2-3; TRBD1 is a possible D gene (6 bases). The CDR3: CATSDGSVRDTIHTDTQYF. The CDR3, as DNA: TGTGCCACCTCGGACGGTTCCGTACGGGACACGATCCACACAGATACGCAGTATTTT.